Presented here are 15 T cell receptor beta chains from one specimen sequenced in a study of glioma-infiltrating T cells after dendritic cell vaccination. Clones were read by immunoSEQ multiplex PCR, and TCRdb kept only the in-frame ones, dropping some. The profile shows around 87,000 clones, roughly four fifths of them singletons. The time point was: after dendritic cell vaccination, including at tumor progression/relapse. The specimen was blood, collected after dendritic cell vaccination. These receptors came from a human donor with glioblastoma.

V is TRBV2 and J is TRBJ1-1, with D possibly being TRBD1 (5 bases). Looked up from germline, CDR1 is SNHLY and CDR2 is FYNNEI. V gave up 4 bases and J gave up 1 base, with 10 bases separating them. The CDR3 extends over 14 amino acids. The CDR3 sequence is CASSVGRANTEAFF. The CDR3 DNA reads as TGTGCCAGCAGTGTGGGGCGAGCGAACACTGAAGCTTTCTTT.

This chain links TRBV19 with TRBJ2-1; 11 bases are shared with TRBD2. Trimming at V came to 3 bases and at J to 9 bases, leaving 13 bases not matched to a gene. This CDR3 is built from 17 residues. Germline values: CDR1 LNHDA, CDR2 SQIVND (reference sequence). CDR3 DNA: TGTGCCAGTAGTATGACTAGCGGGGCCGGGTGGGGCGGTGAGCAGTTCTTC. This sequence encodes CASSMTSGAGWGGEQFF.

This clone was seen only once. The chain recombines TRBV5-5 with TRBJ1-2, with 8 bases aligning to TRBD1. J was trimmed by 6 bases and V by 5 bases; bases with no gene match: 9. Germline values: CDR1 SGHKS, CDR2 YYEKEE (reference sequence). The CDR3 sequence is 14 residues long. CDR3 bases: TGTGCCAGCAGTTCCCAGGGGGCCGGGAATGGCTACACCTTC. Translated, it gives CASSSQGAGNGYTF.

The chain's CDR3 is CASSVGQGVSTDTQYF. CDR3 sequence (DNA): TGTGCCAGCAGCGTCGGACAGGGGGTGAGCACAGATACGCAGTATTTT. The gene calls are TRBV9 and TRBJ2-3; 10 bases fit TRBD1. This CDR3 contains 16 residues. Germline CDR1 reads SGDLS; CDR2 reads YYNGEE. The junction had 3 bases not matched to a gene; V was cut back by 2 bases and J by 0 bases.

This clone turned up a few times. The gene calls are TRBV13 and TRBJ1-1; 7 nucleotides line up with TRBD1. CDR1 PRHDT and CDR2 FYEKMQ come from the germline V gene (reference sequence). This CDR3 is 15 amino acids long. The J segment lost 6 bases and the V segment lost 5 bases, leaving 12 bases of the junction unmatched. The CDR3 is CASSAQGGSYPEAFF. CDR3 nucleotide sequence: TGTGCCAGCAGCGCCCAGGGGGGCTCCTATCCTGAAGCTTTCTTT.

The count of this clone is one. The V call is TRBV6-5, the J call TRBJ2-1; tentatively, D is TRBD1 (5 bases). Trimming took off 5 bases at V and 1 base at J, with 9 bases between the two ends. CDR3 size: 14 residues. Looked up from germline, CDR1 is MNHEY and CDR2 is SVGAGI. The CDR3 DNA is TGTGCCAGCAGTCAGGGTCTATCCTACAATGAGCAGTTCTTC. It is translated as CASSQGLSYNEQFF.

J is TRBJ2-7 and V is TRBV7-9, with D possibly TRBD1 on 7 matching bases. Trimming took off 0 bases at V and 7 bases at J, with 13 bases between the two ends. Germline values: CDR1 SEHNR, CDR2 FQNEAQ (reference sequence). CDR3 size: 14 residues. The CDR3 loop reads CASSLAEGAGEQYF. The CDR3 region has the DNA TGTGCCAGCAGCTTAGCGGAGGGGGCGGGAGAGCAGTACTTC.

The chain recombines TRBV11-3 with TRBJ2-2; D may be TRBD1 (7 bases). Trimming removed 11 bases at V and 4 bases at J, with 17 bases between. This CDR3 is 14 amino acids long. Per the germline V gene, CDR1 is SGHNT and CDR2 is YENEEA. CDR3 protein: CASGAGGVTGELFF. In DNA, the CDR3 is TGTGCCTCGGGGGCAGGGGGTGTCACCGGGGAGCTGTTTTTT.

The V gene is TRBV6-6, the J gene TRBJ1-2; D gene uncertain. From germline, CDR1 is MNHNY and CDR2 SVGAGI (reference sequence). V gave up 10 bases and J gave up 6 bases, with 15 bases separating them. The CDR3 is 12 amino acids. Here the CDR3 DNA reads TGTGCCACCCGCGCGACGGAGGATGGCTACACCTTC. It specifies CATRATEDGYTF.

The table lists this clone with a count of one. V gene TRBV11-1 combines with J gene TRBJ1-6; 9 positions match TRBD1. V lost 5 bases to trimming and J lost 7 bases; unmatched junction nucleotides: 3. This CDR3 is 14 amino acids long. Germline V lookup: CDR1 SGHAT, CDR2 FQDESV (reference sequence). This chain's CDR3 is CASSGTGMNSPLHF. The CDR3 bases are TGTGCCAGCAGCGGGACAGGGATGAATTCACCCCTCCACTTT.

The V gene is TRBV5-4, the J gene TRBJ2-3, with D tentatively TRBD1 (5 bases). V was shortened by 3 bases and J by 2 bases, with 19 bases between the two germline ends. The CDR3 totals 17 residues. Germline values: CDR1 SGHNT, CDR2 YYREEE (reference sequence). The chain's CDR3 is CASSSPTATQSTDTQYF. CDR3 nucleotide sequence: TGTGCCAGCAGCTCGCCGACAGCTACTCAATCCACAGATACGCAGTATTTT.

The chain carries TRBV5-4 and TRBJ1-1; a weak D match, TRBD1 (5 bases). There are 18 residues in the CDR3. Per the germline V gene, CDR1 is SGHNT and CDR2 is YYREEE (reference sequence). Trimming left V 0 bases short and J 1 base short, with 19 bases between. CDR3 DNA: TGTGCCAGCAGCTTGGGAATACCTGGTGGGGGGGGGAACACTGAAGCTTTCTTT. It is translated as CASSLGIPGGGGNTEAFF.

This clone turned up a few times. J is TRBJ1-1 and V is TRBV7-9; D may be TRBD1 (6 bases). Trimming removed 5 bases at V and 3 bases at J, with 10 bases between. Germline V gene lookup returns CDR1 SEHNR and CDR2 FQNEAQ (reference sequence). The CDR3 sequence is 13 residues long. The CDR3 DNA reads TGTGCCAGCAGCCCACAGGGTTACACTGAAGCTTTCTTT. It translates to CASSPQGYTEAFF.

The rearrangement links TRBV5-1 to TRBJ2-5, with D possibly being TRBD2 (6 bases). CDR1 and CDR2 (germline): SGHRS, YFSETQ. The V end lost 4 bases, the J end lost 3 bases, and 10 bases lay between the germline ends. CDR3 length: 13 residues. The CDR3 loop is CASSPGTEETQYF. The CDR3 nucleotides are TGCGCCAGCAGCCCAGGGACTGAAGAGACCCAGTACTTC.

The sample holds one count of this clone. The CDR3 reads CASSPGTSFDEQFF. DNA for the CDR3: TGTGCCAGCAGCCCCGGGACATCGTTCGATGAGCAGTTCTTC. The chain couples TRBV16 to TRBJ2-1; D might be TRBD1 (6 bases). Germline values: CDR1 KGHSY, CDR2 FQNENV. The CDR3 totals 14 residues. Trimming pared 4 bases from V and 8 bases from J, leaving 15 bases between.